Each of the 24 T cell receptor beta chains below was sequenced from the same sample in a study of T cells in Graves' hyperthyroidism and ophthalmopathy. Amplification targeted TCR beta CDR3 regions from RNA transcripts. HTBI primers were used for first-round RT-PCR of the TCR CDR3. MiXCR, applied by TCRdb to the multiplex PCR reads, yields one record per CDR3 protein. Here the sample spans more than 500,000 distinct CDR3 sequences, around 15% being singletons. The specimen was blood. The origin of the receptors is a woman between 35 and 50 years old with Graves' ophthalmopathy.

This clonotype was detected ten times or more. CDR3 region: CASSAWTSGNTGELFF. The CDR3 DNA sequence: TGTGCCAGCAGCGCGTGGACTAGCGGGAACACCGGGGAGCTGTTTTTT. This chain joins TRBV5-6 and TRBJ2-2; 10 nucleotides agree with TRBD2. V gave up 4 bases and J gave up 1 base; unmatched junction bases: 4. This CDR3 has 16 residues. The V gene's germline CDR1 is SGHDT and CDR2 YYEEEE.

At least ten counts were recorded for this clonotype. The rearrangement joins TRBV6-5 to TRBJ2-7, with 9 bases fitting TRBD2. V lost 2 bases and J lost 3; bases outside the gene matches: 2. CDR3 length equals 14 residues. Germline V lookup: CDR1 MNHEY, CDR2 SVGAGI. The CDR3 loop is CASSYGREGYEQYF. The CDR3 bases are TGTGCCAGCAGTTACGGGCGGGAGGGCTACGAGCAGTACTTC.

This clonotype was counted at least ten times. The rearrangement joins TRBV11-2 to TRBJ2-2, with 11 bases fitting TRBD2. V lost 5 bases, J lost 1 base, and 3 bases stayed unmatched. The germline CDR1 and CDR2 sequences are SGHAT and FQNNGV. This CDR3 region has 16 residues. The CDR3 nucleotides read TGTGCCAGCAGCCCGGGACTAGCGGAGAACACCGGGGAGCTGTTTTTT. It is translated as CASSPGLAENTGELFF.

This rearrangement joins TRBV2 to TRBJ2-1; 9 positions agree with TRBD1. The V gene end was trimmed by 6 bases and the J gene end by 5 bases; junction bases not matched to a gene: 11. Germline CDR1 and CDR2: SNHLY and FYNNEI. The CDR3 loop spans 16 amino acids. The CDR3 protein is CASSAFGTGSNNEQFF. The CDR3 DNA reads TGTGCCAGCAGCGCCTTCGGGACAGGGTCCAACAATGAGCAGTTCTTC.

Ten or more counts support this clonotype. One junction end disagrees with the germline gene, perhaps due to a read error. The DNA for the CDR3 is TGTGCCAGCGGCTTAGGTGAAGAAAGGGGGCACGGGAGTGCTTTCTTT. It yields the protein CASGLGEERGHGSAFF. J is TRBJ1-1 and V is TRBV11-2; 7 nucleotides line up with TRBD1. There are 16 residues in the CDR3. The V gene's germline CDR1 is SGHAT and CDR2 FQNNGV.

The V gene is TRBV18, the J gene TRBJ2-5; unclear D gene. Germline assignment: CDR1 KGHSH and CDR2 LQKENI. V dropped 8 bases and J dropped 1 base, with 11 bases sitting between them. The CDR3 runs 13 residues. CDR3 loop: CASRKEFQETQYF. CDR3 nucleotides: TGTGCCAGCCGAAAGGAGTTCCAAGAGACCCAGTACTTC.

At least ten counts were recorded for this clonotype. The V and J genes are TRBV7-2 and TRBJ1-5, with TRBD1 as a possible D gene (6 bases). V was cut by 4 bases and J by 10 bases, with 20 bases left in between. Germline V CDR1 and CDR2: SGHTA, FQGNSA. The CDR3 is 15 residues long. CDR3 nucleotides: TGTGCCAGCAGCTCCCCAGGGGATGGGGCGGGACCCCAGCATTTT. Translation gives CASSSPGDGAGPQHF.

In its sample, this clonotype was seen many times. This rearrangement joins TRBV30 to TRBJ1-5; no clear D. This CDR3 comprises 12 residues. V gave up 5 bases and J gave up 2 bases, with 7 bases separating them. CDR1 is GTSNPN and CDR2 is SVGIG in the germline V gene (reference sequence). CDR3: CAWDRGNQPQHF. CDR3 DNA: TGTGCCTGGGATAGGGGCAATCAGCCCCAGCATTTT.

The rearrangement links TRBV6-1 to TRBJ2-2; D may be TRBD1 or TRBD2 (5 bases each). Trimming took 6 bases from V and 2 from J, leaving 10 bases between them. CDR3 length equals 14 residues. The germline gives CDR1 MNHNS, CDR2 SASEGT. Here the CDR3 reads CASRPGTNTGELFF. DNA for the CDR3: TGTGCCAGCAGGCCCGGGACCAACACCGGGGAGCTGTTTTTT.

This clonotype was seen only a few times. This chain connects TRBV4-2 to TRBJ2-2; 10 bases agree with TRBD2. CDR1 and CDR2 from the germline V gene are LGHNA and YNFKEQ. This CDR3 is built from 16 residues. V lost 4 bases and J lost 2; bases outside the gene matches: 4. As DNA, the CDR3 is TGTGCCAGCAGCCTCACTAGCGGGGTAAACACCGGGGAGCTGTTTTTT. This codes for CASSLTSGVNTGELFF.

This clonotype appeared many times. The chain links TRBV7-3 to TRBJ2-5; D not resolved. CDR3 length: 13 amino acids. The germline V gene has CDR1 SGHTA and CDR2 FQGTGA. V was shortened by 1 base and J by 2 bases, with 5 bases between the two germline ends. The CDR3 loop is CASSLSQQETQYF. The CDR3, as DNA: TGTGCCAGCAGCTTAAGCCAACAAGAGACCCAGTACTTC. Based on the CDR3 plus reference TRBV7-3 and TRBJ2-5, the full variable domain is GAGVSQTPSNKVTEKGKYVELRCDPISGHTALYWYRQSLGQGPEFLIYFQGTGAADDSGLPNDRFFAVRPEGSVSTLKIQRTERGDSAVYLCASSLSQQETQYFGPGTRLLVL.

This sequence joins TRBV11-2 and TRBJ2-5, with 8 bases matching TRBD2. The CDR3 contains 15 residues. Germline loops: CDR1 SGHAT, CDR2 FQNNGV. Trimming removed 1 base from V and 4 bases from J; junction bases left unmatched: 5. CDR3 coding DNA: TGTGCCAGCAGCTTAGGGGGTAGCGGGATAGAGACCCAGTACTTC. This sequence encodes CASSLGGSGIETQYF.

This clonotype was found a few times. The V gene is TRBV15, the J gene TRBJ2-5, with unresolved D. Germline-derived CDR1 and CDR2 are LNHNV and YYDKDF (reference sequence). V shed 0 bases and J shed 7 bases, with 9 bases lying between them. The CDR3 extends over 13 amino acids. The CDR3 spells CATSRDRMRTQYF. DNA of the CDR3: TGTGCCACCAGCAGAGATCGTATGAGGACCCAGTACTTC.

In its sample, this clonotype was seen once. J is TRBJ1-2 and V is TRBV7-2, with 8 nucleotides matching TRBD1. The CDR3 spans 13 residues. CDR1 and CDR2 (germline): SGHTA, FQGNSA. The V segment lost 4 bases and the J segment 8 bases; nucleotides outside the gene matches: 6. CDR3 residues: CASSSGQGNGYTF. The DNA of the CDR3 is TGTGCCAGCAGCTCCGGACAGGGCAACGGCTACACCTTC.

Many counts were recorded for this clonotype. The gene calls are TRBV28 and TRBJ2-7, with D tentatively TRBD1 (6 bases). The CDR3 totals 17 residues. Trimming removed 3 bases at V and 3 bases at J, with 21 bases between. CDR1 is MDHEN, CDR2 SYDVKM, per germline. The CDR3 loop is CASSFYAQLGGYYEQYF. The CDR3 nucleotides read TGTGCCAGCAGTTTTTATGCCCAACTAGGGGGTTACTACGAGCAGTACTTC.

The sample holds many counts of this clonotype. This chain joins TRBV12-3 or TRBV12-4 and TRBJ1-4; 7 bases agree with TRBD1. The CDR3 loop spans 13 amino acids. With 7 bases clipped from V and 5 bases from J, the junction kept 4 bases outside the gene matches. DNA for the CDR3: TGTGCCAGCAAGGAGACAGGGAATGAAAAACTGTTTTTT. Amino acid sequence: CASKETGNEKLFF.

This clonotype was counted at least ten times. The rearrangement uses TRBV28 and TRBJ1-5; D gene ambiguous. Trimming took 7 bases from V and 7 from J, leaving 11 bases between them. The CDR3 loop spans 12 amino acids. Per the germline V gene, CDR1 is MDHEN and CDR2 is SYDVKM. The CDR3 bases are TGTGCCAGCACGAGCGTTGCCCAGCCCCAGCATTTT. Translated: CASTSVAQPQHF.

This clonotype was seen at least ten times. The V gene is TRBV6-5, the J gene TRBJ2-7, with a possible D match to TRBD2 (5 bases). The germline V gene encodes CDR1 MNHEY and CDR2 SVGAGI. V shed 5 bases and J shed 4 bases, with 18 bases lying between them. The length of the CDR3 is 15 residues. The CDR3 coding sequence is TGTGCCAGCAGTCCCGGGCCGGGCAGCGGTTACGAGCAGTACTTC. Protein product: CASSPGPGSGYEQYF.

This clonotype came up many times. This CDR3 is CASSFLAGWGGELFF. In nucleotides, the CDR3 is TGTGCCAGCAGCTTCCTAGCGGGATGGGGCGGGGAGCTGTTTTTT. V gene TRBV7-2 combines with J gene TRBJ2-2; 9 nucleotides match TRBD2. V lost 3 bases, J lost 7 bases, and 6 bases stayed unmatched. Germline V gene lookup returns CDR1 SGHTA and CDR2 FQGNSA. The CDR3 is 15 amino acids.

This sequence joins TRBV29-1 and TRBJ1-2; D remains ambiguous. V was shortened by 4 bases and J by 3 bases, with 9 bases between the two germline ends. The CDR3 has 12 residues. CDR1 and CDR2 (germline): SQVTM, ANQGSEA. CDR3 in amino acids: CSVVEADYGYTF. The CDR3 bases are TGCAGCGTTGTCGAGGCGGACTATGGCTACACCTTC. The variable domain in full, with the rest retrieved from reference TRBV29-1 and TRBJ1-2, is SAVISQKPSRDICQRGTSLTIQCQVDSQVTMMFWYRQQPGQSLTLIATANQGSEATYESGFVIDKFPISRPNLTFSTLTVSNMSPEDSSIYLCSVVEADYGYTFGSGTRLTVV.

This clonotype came up many times. CDR3 bases: TGTGCCAGCAGGCGACTAAGGCAGGGATGGGACACTGAAGCTTTCTTT. This encodes CASRRLRQGWDTEAFF. The chain joins TRBV6-1 to TRBJ1-1; tentative D call: TRBD1 (5 bases). The V and J ends lost 6 bases and 3 bases respectively, with 20 bases between them. CDR1 and CDR2 from the germline V gene are MNHNS and SASEGT. CDR3 length equals 16 residues.

The gene calls are TRBV18 and TRBJ2-7, with 10 bases lining up with TRBD2. Germline V gives CDR1 KGHSH, CDR2 LQKENI. The length of the CDR3 is 15 residues. V lost 2 bases, J lost 4 bases, and 5 bases stayed unmatched. CDR3 in amino acids: CASSPGNSGRYEQYF. DNA for the CDR3: TGTGCCAGCTCACCAGGAAATAGCGGGAGGTACGAGCAGTACTTC.

The gene calls are TRBV4-1 and TRBJ2-7; no clear D gene. Germline CDR1 is MGHRA and CDR2 is YSYEKL. CDR3 length: 15 amino acids. V shed 0 bases and J shed 5 bases, with 14 bases lying between them. The DNA for the CDR3 is TGCGCCAGCAGCCAAGATCACTTGGGTACGAACGAGCAGTACTTC. Residues: CASSQDHLGTNEQYF.

The table lists this clonotype with many counts. The chain couples TRBV4-1 to TRBJ1-3; D not certain. V was pared by 0 bases and J by 9 bases, with 15 bases between. Germline lookup yields CDR1 MGHRA and CDR2 YSYEKL. The CDR3 is 15 amino acids. The CDR3 loop reads CASSQEQSRFVTIYF. The CDR3 DNA reads as TGCGCCAGCAGCCAAGAACAGTCAAGGTTTGTCACCATATATTTT.